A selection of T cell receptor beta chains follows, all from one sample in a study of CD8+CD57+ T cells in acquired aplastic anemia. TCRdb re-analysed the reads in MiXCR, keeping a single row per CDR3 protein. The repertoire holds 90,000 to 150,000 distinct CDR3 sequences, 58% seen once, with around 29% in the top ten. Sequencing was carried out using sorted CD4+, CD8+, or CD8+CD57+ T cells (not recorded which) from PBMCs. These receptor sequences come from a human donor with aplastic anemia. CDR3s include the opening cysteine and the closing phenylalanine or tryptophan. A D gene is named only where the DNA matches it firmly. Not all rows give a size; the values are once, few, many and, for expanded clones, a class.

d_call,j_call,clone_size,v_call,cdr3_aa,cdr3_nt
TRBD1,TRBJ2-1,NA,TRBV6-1,CASSTTGPNEQFF,TGTGCCAGCAGCACGACAGGGCCCAATGAGCAGTTCTTC
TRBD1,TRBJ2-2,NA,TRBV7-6,CASSLDRGSNTGELFF,TGTGCCAGCAGCTTGGACAGGGGCTCGAACACCGGGGAGCTGTTTTTT
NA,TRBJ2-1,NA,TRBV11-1,CASSKARERVEQFF,TGTGCCAGCAGCAAAGCCAGGGAGAGGGTTGAGCAGTTCTTC
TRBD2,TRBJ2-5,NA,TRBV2,CASTIAGTQETQYF,TGTGCCAGCACCATAGCGGGGACCCAAGAGACCCAGTACTTC
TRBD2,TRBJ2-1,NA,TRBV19,CATDGVAGKDEQFF,TGTGCCACGGACGGGGTAGCGGGGAAGGATGAGCAGTTCTTC
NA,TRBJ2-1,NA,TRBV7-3,CASSPARNEQFF,TGTGCCAGCAGCCCGGCCCGGAATGAGCAGTTCTTC
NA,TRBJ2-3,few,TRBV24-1,CATSMGPQGQYF,TGTGCCACCTCAATGGGACCTCAGGGGCAGTATTTT
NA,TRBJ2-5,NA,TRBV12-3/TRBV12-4,CASSPHRERETQYF,TGTGCCAGCAGTCCACACAGGGAGCGAGAGACCCAGTACTTC
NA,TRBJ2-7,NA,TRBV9,CASSVDSMDEQYF,TGTGCCAGCAGCGTAGACTCGATGGACGAGCAGTACTTC
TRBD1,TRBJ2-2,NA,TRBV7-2,CASSVIGGTEELFF,TGTGCCAGCAGCGTTATAGGGGGCACCGAGGAGCTGTTTTTT
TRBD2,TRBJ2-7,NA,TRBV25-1,CASSQASGASYEQYF,TGTGCCAGCAGCCAGGCCAGCGGGGCTTCCTACGAGCAGTACTTC
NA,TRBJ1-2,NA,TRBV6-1,CASSRNAGQNYGYTF,TGTGCCAGCAGTCGGAATGCGGGACAAAACTATGGCTACACCTTC
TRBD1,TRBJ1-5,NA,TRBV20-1,CSAHTGGLGNQPQHF,TGCAGTGCTCACACAGGGGGATTGGGCAATCAGCCCCAGCATTTT
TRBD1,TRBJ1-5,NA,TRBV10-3,CAISESKTGGSNQPQHF,TGTGCCATCAGTGAGTCGAAGACAGGGGGTAGCAATCAGCCCCAGCATTTT
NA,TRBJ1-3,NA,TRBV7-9,CASSFEPGNTIYF,TGTGCCAGCAGCTTTGAGCCTGGAAACACCATATATTTT
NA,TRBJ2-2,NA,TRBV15,CATSRSGGTNTGELFF,TGTGCCACCAGCAGATCAGGCGGAACGAACACCGGGGAGCTGTTTTTT